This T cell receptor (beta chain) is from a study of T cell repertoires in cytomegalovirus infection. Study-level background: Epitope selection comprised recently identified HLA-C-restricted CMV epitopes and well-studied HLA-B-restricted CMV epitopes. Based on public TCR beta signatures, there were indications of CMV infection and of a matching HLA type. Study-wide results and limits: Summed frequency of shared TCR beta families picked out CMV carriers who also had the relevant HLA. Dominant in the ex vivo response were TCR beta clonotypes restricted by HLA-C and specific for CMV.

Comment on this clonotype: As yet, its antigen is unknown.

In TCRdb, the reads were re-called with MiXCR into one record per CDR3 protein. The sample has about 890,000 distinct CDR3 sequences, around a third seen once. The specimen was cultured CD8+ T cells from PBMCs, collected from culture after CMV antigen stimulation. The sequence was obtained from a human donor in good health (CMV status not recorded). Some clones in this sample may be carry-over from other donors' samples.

The CDR3 nucleotides read TGTGCCAGCAGAGGGCAGGGCTATGAGCAGTTCTTC. Protein: CASRGQGYEQFF. This chain joins TRBV7-9 and TRBJ2-1; weak D call: TRBD1 (5 bases). CDR3 length: 12 amino acids. Germline V lookup: CDR1 SEHNR, CDR2 FQNEAQ (reference sequence). The V and J ends lost 6 bases and 8 bases respectively, with 11 bases between them.